The rows below give T cell receptor beta chains drawn from one sample of a study of early T cells in non-severe SARS-CoV-2 infection. Via MiXCR, TCRdb re-called the 5' RACE reads, giving one row per CDR3 protein. The sample comprises 80,000 or so distinct CDR3 sequences, roughly 6% of which are singletons, and under 10% rests with the top ten. The specimen sequenced was whole blood. These receptors were collected from an adult who was a healthcare worker with PCR-confirmed SARS-CoV-2 infection or an uninfected control (not recorded which). CDR3s include the opening cysteine and the closing phenylalanine or tryptophan. Fields, in order: J gene, D gene, clone size, V gene, CDR3 DNA, CDR3 protein. The D gene is left open where the match is weak. Clone size appears in some rows only: once, few, many, or a class for an expanded clone.

TRBJ2-7 | TRBD2 | - | TRBV3-1 | TGTGCCAGCAGCCAAGTGGGACTAGCCTACGAGCAGTACTTC | CASSQVGLAYEQYF
TRBJ1-4 | - | few | TRBV18 | TGTGCCAGCTCACCACTGAAGGGCGTAGGGAGTGAAAAACTGTTTTTT | CASSPLKGVGSEKLFF
TRBJ1-6 | - | many | TRBV2 | TGTGCCAGCATAGACAGTAATTCACCCCTCCACTTT | CASIDSNSPLHF
TRBJ1-5 | - | - | TRBV6-2/TRBV6-3 | TGTGCCAGCAGTTACTCGAGCGGGGTTAGGGGTAATCAGCCCCAGCATTTT | CASSYSSGVRGNQPQHF
TRBJ2-7 | - | - | TRBV20-1 | TGCAGTACTAGAGAAATCGGCAGGGGAGACGAGCAGTACTTC | CSTREIGRGDEQYF
TRBJ2-5 | - | many | TRBV12-5 | TGTGCTAGTGGCTCAGGGGGGCCCAGGGAGACCCAGTACTTC | CASGSGGPRETQYF
TRBJ2-1 | TRBD2 | few | TRBV4-2 | TGTGCCAGCAGCCAAGTAGCGGGAGGGTACAATGAGCAGTTCTTC | CASSQVAGGYNEQFF
TRBJ2-1 | - | few | TRBV15 | TGTGCCACCAGCAGAGAGGTAGACAATGAGCAGTTCTTC | CATSREVDNEQFF
TRBJ1-1 | - | many | TRBV20-1 | TGCAGTGCTAGTCGTGTTTTGGGCACTGAAGCTTTCTTT | CSASRVLGTEAFF
TRBJ1-1 | - | many | TRBV6-2/TRBV6-3 | TGTGCCAGCAGTTACCATAATACGGGGGGCACTGAAGCTTTCTTT | CASSYHNTGGTEAFF
TRBJ2-2 | - | - | TRBV30 | TGTGCCTGGAAATATGGGGTCAACACCGGGGAGCTGTTTTTT | CAWKYGVNTGELFF
TRBJ1-1 | TRBD1 | many | TRBV11-2 | TGTGCCAGCAGCAGAACAGGGGAGAACACTGAAGCTTTCTTT | CASSRTGENTEAFF
TRBJ2-5 | - | many | TRBV20-1 | TGCAGTGCTAGAAGGCTAGGGGCAGAGACCCAGTACTTC | CSARRLGAETQYF
TRBJ2-5 | TRBD2 | - | TRBV11-2 | TGTGCCAGCAGCTTCACGACTAGCGGGAGAGAGACCCAGTACTTC | CASSFTTSGRETQYF
TRBJ2-3 | TRBD1 | once | TRBV7-2 | TGTGCCAGCAGCTTCGGACAGGGTTTAGATACGCAGTATTTT | CASSFGQGLDTQYF
TRBJ2-1 | TRBD1 | - | TRBV10-1 | TGCGCCACTTCGGACAGGATCAATGAGCAGTTCTTC | CATSDRINEQFF
TRBJ1-6 | - | few | TRBV30 | TGTGCCTTGAACGCGGACAGCTGGAAAAATTCACCCCTCCACTTT | CALNADSWKNSPLHF
TRBJ2-5 | - | - | TRBV7-9 | TGTGCCAGCAGCCCGGAAACTGGACGACGAGAGACCCAGTACTTC | CASSPETGRRETQYF
TRBJ2-1 | TRBD2 | - | TRBV11-2 | TGTGCCAGCAGCTTAGAATCCGGACTAGCGGAGTACAATGAGCAGTTCTTC | CASSLESGLAEYNEQFF
TRBJ2-1 | TRBD1 | many | TRBV7-2 | TGTGCCAGCAGCGACCGGGATCGCGGACAGGTTGAGCAGTTCTTC | CASSDRDRGQVEQFF
TRBJ1-2 | TRBD1 | few | TRBV7-9 | TGTGCCAGCAGCGAATGGACAGGAACAAATGGCTACACCTTC | CASSEWTGTNGYTF
TRBJ1-1 | - | many | TRBV4-1 | TGCGCCAGCAGCCAAGAAGCCCGGGTCTTT | CASSQEARVF
TRBJ2-7 | - | - | TRBV10-2 | - | CASSESFAGGSNEQCF
TRBJ2-7 | - | many | TRBV25-1 | TGTGCCAGCAGTGAATCCCTGGACGGATCCTACGAGCAGTACTTC | CASSESLDGSYEQYF
TRBJ2-7 | - | many | TRBV5-5 | TGTGCCAGCAGCTTCGGGGAAGCCCCTTCCTACGAGCAGTACTTC | CASSFGEAPSYEQYF
TRBJ1-5 | TRBD1 | few | TRBV7-9 | TGTGCCAGCAGCTTATGGACAGGGCGTCGCAATCAGCCCCAGCATTTT | CASSLWTGRRNQPQHF
TRBJ2-7 | - | - | TRBV3-1 | TGTGCCAGCAGCCATTCATTTGGCCAGTACGAGCAGTACTTC | CASSHSFGQYEQYF
TRBJ2-1 | TRBD2 | many | TRBV5-8 | TGTGCCAGCAGCTTGGGGCTAGCGGGGGAAGGTGAGCAGTTCTTC | CASSLGLAGEGEQFF
TRBJ2-2 | - | medium-sized | TRBV18 | TGTGCCAGCTCACCAAGCTCGGCGGGACCGAACACCGGGGAGCTGTTTTTT | CASSPSSAGPNTGELFF
TRBJ2-7 | TRBD1 | many | TRBV18 | TGTGCCAGCTCACCGGGACAGGGTTTTGACGAGCAGTACTTC | CASSPGQGFDEQYF
TRBJ1-2 | - | - | TRBV25-1 | TGTGCCAGCAGTATGGCCGGAGCCCACTATGGCTACACATTC | CASSMAGAHYGYTF
TRBJ2-5 | TRBD1 | many | TRBV7-6 | TGTGCCAGCAGCCCGGACAGGGTATTCGTAGAGACCCAGTACTTC | CASSPDRVFVETQYF
TRBJ2-2 | - | - | TRBV11-3 | TGTGCCAGCAGCTTGGAAGACACCGGGGAGCTGTTTTTT | CASSLEDTGELFF
TRBJ2-3 | TRBD1 | - | TRBV29-1 | TGCAGCGAGACAGGGACAGATACGCAGTATTTT | CSETGTDTQYF
TRBJ1-2 | - | few | TRBV7-9 | TGTGCCAGCAGCCTGCGGGGGGTCAACTATGGCTACACCTTC | CASSLRGVNYGYTF
TRBJ2-1 | - | - | TRBV11-2 | TGTGCCAGCAGCTTAGGTTCAGGAGCGCGCTCCTACAATGAGCAGTTCTTC | CASSLGSGARSYNEQFF
TRBJ2-7 | TRBD2 | many | TRBV4-3 | TGCGCCAGCAGCCACAAGCGGGGGGAGCAGTACTTC | CASSHKRGEQYF
TRBJ1-4 | - | - | TRBV6-5 | TGTGCCAGCAGTTACAAAACAGGAAATAATGAAAAACTGTTTTTT | CASSYKTGNNEKLFF
TRBJ1-1 | - | many | TRBV28 | TGTGCCAGCAGTCCCGGGGGGGTCCATACTGAAGCTTTCTTT | CASSPGGVHTEAFF
TRBJ2-5 | - | few | TRBV18 | TGTGCCAGCTCACCACTGGGGCCCGACAGTACACCAGGGGAGACCCAGTACTTC | CASSPLGPDSTPGETQYF
TRBJ2-1 | - | many | TRBV6-2/TRBV6-3 | TGTGCCAGCAGTTACTCGAGTGAGGTCCCCTCCTACAATGAGCAGTTCTTC | CASSYSSEVPSYNEQFF
TRBJ1-1 | - | - | TRBV12-3/TRBV12-4 | TGTGCCAGCAGTAAGACCGAGATTGAAGCTTTCTTT | CASSKTEIEAFF
TRBJ2-1 | TRBD2 | many | TRBV7-6 | TGTGCCAGCAGCTTAGTGAACCCGGGACTAGCGGGATCGAATGAGCAGTTCTTC | CASSLVNPGLAGSNEQFF
TRBJ2-1 | TRBD1 | few | TRBV5-4 | TGTGCCAGCAGCTCGAGCGACAGGGCCAATGAGCAGTTCTTC | CASSSSDRANEQFF
TRBJ2-3 | - | once | TRBV11-3 | TGTGCCAGCAGCTTAGGGGGGGCAGGGGCCAAGTCAGATACGCAGTATTTT | CASSLGGAGAKSDTQYF
TRBJ2-1 | - | many | TRBV11-2 | TGTGCCAGCAGCTTGGGTCTTCACCAGGGTGAGCAGTTCTTC | CASSLGLHQGEQFF
TRBJ2-2 | - | many | TRBV11-2 | TGTGCCAGCAGCAGGACTGACACCGGGGAGCTGTTTTTT | CASSRTDTGELFF
TRBJ2-7 | TRBD1 | few | TRBV4-3 | TGCGCCAGCAGCCAAGAAGCACAGGGGGCGAACTACGAGCAGTACTTC | CASSQEAQGANYEQYF
TRBJ2-2 | - | many | TRBV24-1 | TGTGCCACCAGTGATTTTAAGGGAACCGGGGAGCTGTTTTTT | CATSDFKGTGELFF
TRBJ2-2 | - | many | TRBV3-1 | TGTGCCAGCAGCCAAGCACTTAGCCTAAACACCGGGGAGCTGTTTTTT | CASSQALSLNTGELFF
TRBJ2-1 | TRBD2 | - | TRBV3-1 | TGTGCCAGCAGCTCCTACGACAACTTGGGGACTAGCGGAGAGTACAATGAGCAGTTCTTC | CASSSYDNLGTSGEYNEQFF
TRBJ2-1 | - | few | TRBV7-9 | TGTGCCAGCAGCTTTTTGCAGGGACTTAATGAGCAGTTCTTC | CASSFLQGLNEQFF
TRBJ1-2 | - | - | TRBV6-5 | TGTGCCAGCAGTTACTCCCAGCAGCCATCCTATGGCTACACCTTC | CASSYSQQPSYGYTF
TRBJ2-1 | TRBD1 | - | TRBV7-9 | TGTGCCAGCAGCCCTCCACTTAGGGACAGGAACTACAATGAGCAGTTCTTC | CASSPPLRDRNYNEQFF
TRBJ2-3 | - | - | TRBV5-1 | TGCGCCAGCAATGGACAGAACACAGATACGCAGTATTTT | CASNGQNTDTQYF